Listed below are T cell receptor beta chains from one sample, sequenced in a study of control samples from healthy donors and cancer patients. Profiled with immunoSEQ multiplex PCR; TCRdb holds only in-frame clones, not every one. The data show about 130,000 clones, approximately 90% seen once. The source material was blood. These TCRs come from a man aged 18 to 29 in good health. Each CDR3 is given with its conserved first and last residue. Each record gives: V gene, D gene, clone size, J gene, CDR3 protein, CDR3 DNA. The D gene is left open where the match is weak. Rows may omit the clone size; those that give it use once, few, many or a size class.

V: TRBV6-5; D: NA; size: NA; J: TRBJ1-3; CDR3: CASRGELSGNTIYF; DNA: TGTGCCAGCAGGGGGGAATTGTCTGGAAACACCATATATTTT
V: TRBV5-6; D: NA; size: NA; J: TRBJ1-5; CDR3: CASSLAGQPQHF; DNA: TGTGCCAGCAGCTTGGCGGGTCAGCCCCAGCATTTT
V: TRBV5-4; D: NA; size: NA; J: TRBJ2-5; CDR3: CASSLATRDQETQYF; DNA: TGTGCCAGCAGCTTGGCCACTAGGGATCAAGAGACCCAGTACTTC
V: TRBV5-1; D: NA; size: NA; J: TRBJ2-3; CDR3: CASSPPGHALALPPFTDTQYF; DNA: TGCGCCAGCAGCCCCCCGGGACATGCACTAGCCCTACCACCTTTCACAGATACGCAGTATTTT
V: TRBV7-3; D: NA; size: NA; J: TRBJ1-6; CDR3: CASSLYGGGGQGHSPLHF; DNA: TGTGCCAGCAGCCTGTATGGGGGAGGAGGGCAGGGGCATTCACCCCTCCACTTT
V: TRBV6-5; D: NA; size: once; J: TRBJ1-4; CDR3: CASVQALATNEKLFF; DNA: TGTGCCAGCGTCCAGGCCCTTGCAACTAATGAAAAACTGTTTTTT
V: TRBV2; D: TRBD1; size: NA; J: TRBJ2-1; CDR3: CASSPGQGPNEQFF; DNA: TGTGCCAGCAGTCCTGGACAGGGACCCAATGAGCAGTTCTTC
V: TRBV6-5; D: TRBD1; size: NA; J: TRBJ1-2; CDR3: CASSYSTRDRGGYTF; DNA: TGTGCCAGCAGTTACTCGACTCGGGACAGAGGAGGCTACACCTTC
V: TRBV18; D: NA; size: NA; J: TRBJ1-6; CDR3: CASSEGPNSPLHF; DNA: TGTGCCAGCTCGGAGGGGCCGAATTCACCCCTCCACTTT
V: TRBV9; D: TRBD2; size: once; J: TRBJ2-5; CDR3: CASSAPGLAGKETQYF; DNA: TGTGCCAGCAGCGCCCCGGGACTAGCGGGGAAAGAGACCCAGTACTTC
V: TRBV27; D: TRBD1; size: NA; J: TRBJ1-4; CDR3: CASGQYRGSTNEKLFF; DNA: TGTGCCAGCGGGCAGTACAGGGGATCAACTAATGAAAAACTGTTTTTT
V: TRBV14; D: NA; size: NA; J: TRBJ2-2; CDR3: CASSQASQGDTGELFF; DNA: TGTGCCAGCAGCCAAGCCAGCCAGGGAGACACCGGGGAGCTGTTTTTT
V: TRBV5-1; D: NA; size: NA; J: TRBJ2-6; CDR3: CASSIRANGANVLTF; DNA: TGCGCCAGCAGCATCAGGGCGAACGGGGCCAACGTCCTGACTTTC
V: TRBV7-3; D: TRBD1; size: once; J: TRBJ1-2; CDR3: CASSPLGGQGASSGYTF; DNA: TGTGCCAGCAGCCCGCTGGGCGGACAGGGGGCAAGTAGTGGCTACACCTTC
V: TRBV19; D: NA; size: once; J: TRBJ1-1; CDR3: CASSILQGKGEAFF; DNA: TGTGCCAGTAGTATCCTACAGGGAAAGGGTGAAGCTTTCTTT
V: TRBV5-1; D: NA; size: NA; J: TRBJ1-2; CDR3: CASSFFTVLNYGYTF; DNA: TGCGCCAGCAGCTTCTTTACAGTACTTAACTATGGCTACACCTTC
V: TRBV5-8; D: TRBD1; size: NA; J: TRBJ1-6; CDR3: CASSSGQAFSSYNSPLHF; DNA: TGTGCCAGCAGCTCCGGACAGGCGTTTAGCTCCTATAATTCACCCCTCCACTTT
V: TRBV7-9; D: NA; size: NA; J: TRBJ1-1; CDR3: CASRLLGGNTEAFF; DNA: TGTGCCAGCAGGCTGCTTGGGGGGAACACTGAAGCTTTCTTT
V: TRBV6-1; D: NA; size: NA; J: TRBJ2-7; CDR3: CASSEEGGLEQYF; DNA: TGTGCCAGCAGTGAAGAAGGTGGGTTGGAGCAGTACTTC
V: TRBV29-1; D: TRBD1; size: once; J: TRBJ2-3; CDR3: CSVPIDRGITDTQYF; DNA: TGCAGCGTTCCAATAGACAGGGGTATAACAGATACGCAGTATTTT
V: TRBV18; D: NA; size: once; J: TRBJ2-2; CDR3: CASSPTKHRVNTGELFF; DNA: TGTGCCAGCTCACCCACCAAGCACAGGGTGAACACCGGGGAGCTGTTTTTT
V: TRBV4-1; D: TRBD1; size: few; J: TRBJ2-2; CDR3: CASSPRWPGQENTGELFF; DNA: TGCGCCAGCAGCCCCCGTTGGCCGGGACAGGAGAACACCGGGGAGCTGTTTTTT
V: TRBV16; D: NA; size: NA; J: TRBJ1-5; CDR3: CASSQGSRQPQHF; DNA: TGTGCCAGCAGCCAGGGGAGTCGTCAGCCCCAGCATTTT
V: TRBV19; D: TRBD1; size: NA; J: TRBJ1-2; CDR3: CASRRDSNFYGYTF; DNA: TGTGCCAGTAGGCGGGACAGCAACTTCTATGGCTACACCTTC
V: TRBV21-1; D: NA; size: once; J: TRBJ2-7; CDR3: CASSVLPETYEQYF; DNA: TGTGCCAGCAGCGTTCTTCCAGAGACCTACGAGCAGTACTTC
V: TRBV4-1; D: NA; size: NA; J: TRBJ2-1; CDR3: CASSQERAQFF; DNA: TGCGCCAGCAGCCAAGAAAGGGCTCAGTTCTTC
V: TRBV27; D: TRBD1; size: NA; J: TRBJ2-7; CDR3: CASSLGQGAYEQYF; DNA: TGTGCCAGCAGTTTAGGACAGGGTGCGTACGAGCAGTACTTC
V: TRBV30; D: TRBD1; size: NA; J: TRBJ1-6; CDR3: CAWSVRDRGQGSPLHF; DNA: TGTGCCTGGAGTGTAAGGGACAGGGGGCAGGGTTCACCCCTCCACTTT
V: TRBV3-1/TRBV3-2; D: NA; size: NA; J: TRBJ1-4; CDR3: CASSQPGLEKLFF; DNA: TGTGCCAGCAGCCAGCCCGGGTTAGAAAAACTGTTTTTT
V: TRBV5-6; D: NA; size: NA; J: TRBJ1-4; CDR3: CASSLVSLREKLFF; DNA: TGTGCCAGCAGCTTGGTCAGTCTTCGCGAAAAACTGTTTTTT
V: TRBV30; D: TRBD1; size: once; J: TRBJ1-2; CDR3: CACHGTGFFTF; DNA: TGTGCCTGCCACGGGACAGGGTTCTTCACCTTC
V: TRBV30; D: NA; size: NA; J: TRBJ1-3; CDR3: CAWMWGNTIYF; DNA: TGTGCCTGGATGTGGGGAAACACCATATATTTT
V: TRBV2; D: NA; size: NA; J: TRBJ1-1; CDR3: CASSPFEGFEAFF; DNA: TGTGCCAGCAGCCCTTTTGAAGGCTTTGAAGCTTTCTTT
V: TRBV19; D: NA; size: NA; J: TRBJ2-7; CDR3: CASSEGAYEQYF; DNA: TGTGCCAGTAGTGAAGGGGCCTACGAGCAGTACTTC
V: TRBV2; D: TRBD1; size: NA; J: TRBJ1-5; CDR3: CASSEPRGINQPQHF; DNA: TGTGCCAGCAGTGAACCCAGGGGGATCAATCAGCCCCAGCATTTT
V: TRBV5-1; D: NA; size: NA; J: TRBJ1-2; CDR3: CASSGADSLTNYGYTF; DNA: TGCGCCAGCAGCGGGGCGGATAGTCTAACTAACTATGGCTACACCTTC
V: TRBV6-5; D: NA; size: NA; J: TRBJ1-1; CDR3: CASKTEMNTEAFF; DNA: TGTGCCAGCAAGACAGAGATGAACACTGAAGCTTTCTTT
V: TRBV12-2; D: NA; size: NA; J: TRBJ2-6; CDR3: CASRFPRDRMNSGANVLTF; DNA: TGTGCAAGTCGCTTTCCGAGGGACAGGATGAACTCTGGGGCCAACGTCCTGACTTTC
V: TRBV18; D: TRBD1; size: NA; J: TRBJ1-1; CDR3: CASSPGQGAFAEAFF; DNA: TGTGCCAGCTCACCGGGACAGGGGGCGTTCGCTGAAGCTTTCTTT
V: TRBV5-4; D: TRBD1; size: NA; J: TRBJ1-1; CDR3: CASSTEGAAYTEAFF; DNA: TGTGCCAGCAGCACCGAGGGGGCCGCCTACACTGAAGCTTTCTTT
V: TRBV5-1; D: TRBD1; size: NA; J: TRBJ2-5; CDR3: CASSLQGAGETQYF; DNA: TGCGCCAGCAGCCTACAGGGGGCAGGAGAGACCCAGTACTTC
V: TRBV30; D: TRBD1; size: NA; J: TRBJ1-2; CDR3: CAWRDRGAGGYTF; DNA: TGTGCCTGGAGAGACAGGGGCGCTGGTGGCTACACCTTC
V: TRBV9; D: TRBD1; size: NA; J: TRBJ2-1; CDR3: CASSERGTGVSDEQFF; DNA: TGTGCCAGCAGCGAGAGGGGGACAGGGGTTAGTGATGAGCAGTTCTTC
V: TRBV5-1; D: TRBD1; size: NA; J: TRBJ1-3; CDR3: CASSPLGQGNGNTIYF; DNA: TGCGCCAGCAGCCCCCTCGGACAGGGAAACGGAAACACCATATATTTT
V: TRBV12-5; D: NA; size: NA; J: TRBJ2-3; CDR3: CASGSTGDTQYF; DNA: TGTGCTAGTGGTTCAACAGGGGATACGCAGTATTTT
V: TRBV3-1/TRBV3-2; D: NA; size: NA; J: TRBJ2-2; CDR3: CASSQVTVGTGELFF; DNA: TGTGCCAGCAGCCAAGTCACGGTCGGGACCGGGGAGCTGTTTTTT
V: TRBV4-2; D: TRBD1; size: NA; J: TRBJ2-2; CDR3: CASSQDRGLGETGELFF; DNA: TGTGCCAGCAGCCAAGACAGGGGGCTGGGGGAGACCGGGGAGCTGTTTTTT
V: TRBV6-5; D: NA; size: NA; J: TRBJ1-2; CDR3: CASDGWNGYTF; DNA: TGTGCCAGCGACGGTTGGAACGGCTACACCTTC
V: TRBV6-6; D: NA; size: NA; J: TRBJ2-5; CDR3: CASSYTALQETQYF; DNA: TGTGCCAGCAGTTACACGGCACTCCAAGAGACCCAGTACTTC
V: TRBV6-6; D: NA; size: NA; J: TRBJ1-1; CDR3: CASKGQLHTEAFF; DNA: TGTGCCAGCAAAGGGCAGCTTCACACTGAAGCTTTCTTT
V: TRBV9; D: TRBD1; size: NA; J: TRBJ1-2; CDR3: CASSVTGSGNYGYTF; DNA: TGTGCCAGCAGCGTGACAGGGAGTGGAAACTATGGCTACACCTTC
V: TRBV14; D: NA; size: NA; J: TRBJ1-1; CDR3: CASSQVWGATEAFF; DNA: TGTGCCAGCAGCCAAGTGTGGGGGGCGACTGAAGCTTTCTTT
V: TRBV6-5; D: TRBD2; size: NA; J: TRBJ2-5; CDR3: CASSYGKAGGTQYF; DNA: TGTGCCAGCAGTTACGGGAAAGCGGGGGGTACCCAGTACTTC
V: TRBV15; D: NA; size: many; J: TRBJ1-1; CDR3: CATSRDFAEAFF; DNA: TGTGCCACCAGCAGAGACTTCGCTGAAGCTTTCTTT
V: TRBV7-9; D: NA; size: NA; J: TRBJ1-1; CDR3: CASSRDPLEFF; DNA: TGTGCCAGCAGCCGGGACCCACTTGAATTCTTT